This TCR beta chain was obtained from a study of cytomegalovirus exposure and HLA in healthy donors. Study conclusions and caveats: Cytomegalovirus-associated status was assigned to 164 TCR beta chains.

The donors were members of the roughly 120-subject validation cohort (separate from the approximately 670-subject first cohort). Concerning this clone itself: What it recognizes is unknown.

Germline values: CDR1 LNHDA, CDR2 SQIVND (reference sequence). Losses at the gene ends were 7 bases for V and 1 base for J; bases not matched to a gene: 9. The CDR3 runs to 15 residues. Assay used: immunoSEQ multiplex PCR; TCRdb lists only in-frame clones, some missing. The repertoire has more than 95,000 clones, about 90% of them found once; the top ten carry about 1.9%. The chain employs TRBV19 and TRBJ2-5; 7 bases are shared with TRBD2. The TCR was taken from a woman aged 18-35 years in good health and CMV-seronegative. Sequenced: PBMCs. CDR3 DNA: TGTGCCAGTACTAGCGTGGGGAGGGGCCAAGAGACCCAGTACTTC. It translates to CASTSVGRGQETQYF.